This T cell receptor beta chain was observed in a study of multiple sclerosis patients with progressive multifocal leukoencephalopathy (dated by TCRdb to between 2018 and 2021). With respect to the entire study: Peripheral T and B cells were examined in MS patients who developed PML (4 under natalizumab, 1 after alemtuzumab) and in treated patients who did not develop PML. Longitudinal follow-up was performed in two natalizumab-treated patients who later developed PML, from before therapy through 6 and 12 months to PML onset. The goal of the study was to detect any JC virus-specific or public T-cell expansions that arose at the time of PML onset.

With regard to this clone: The antigen this receptor binds is unknown. The sample holds no much larger clone one base away, and base qualities are not on file.

Taken from cysteine to phenylalanine, the CDR3 has 14 residues. The DNA shown is the 42-base CDR3, in frame from base 1. CDR1 SGHDT and CDR2 YYEEEE are derived from the germline V gene. Trimming removed 0 bases from V and 6 bases from J, leaving 10 bases between the germline ends. Per the publication, the time point label means: about a year of natalizumab therapy. In the paper's terms, the treatment or condition label means: on natalizumab therapy at sampling. Roughly five natalizumab-treated MS patients who did not develop PML were used as controls and were sampled longitudinally. Interferon beta had previously been received by all listed patients, and all PML patients were female. T1 and T2 blood samples were collected at 6 and 12 months of natalizumab therapy, respectively. Ficoll-Hypaque density gradient centrifugation was used to isolate peripheral blood mononuclear cells. Using the immunoSEQ two-step multiplex PCR at survey-level depth, TRB CDR3 regions were amplified from genomic DNA. Synthetic inline TR CDR3 controls covering all V-J pairings were spiked into each PCR so that template counts could be estimated and amplification bias removed. Reads went through processing to reduce amplification and sequencing bias, and quantification was done against synthetic TR CDR3 analogs. In the paper's pipeline: In ImmunoSEQ Analyzer, raw data were processed so that out-of-frame sequences and CDR3s with stop codons were removed, with gene names following IMGT nomenclature. Normalized Shannon entropy, defined as 1 minus Pielou's evenness, was used to summarize repertoire diversity. Only TRB sequences sharing the V gene, the J gene and the CDR3 were counted as identical. Public PML clonotypes were CDR3s shared by two or more PML-onset samples but absent earlier, in controls, and in public databases. Positional CDR3 amino acid composition was analyzed in Skylign with the observed count method. Not all clones reach the TCRdb copy of this immuneACCESS table, which keeps in-frame sequences only. Checked studies attribute under half of the gap to unresolved V genes and leave the rest unexplained. That table supplies the V and J calls and clone size; D and trimming were determined from the DNA. For this sample the table gives around 25,000 clones, of which 75% to 95% were detected only once. Of the sample, around 2.5% falls within the top ten clones.

What the authors observed across the whole study: With only a small, descriptive cohort, it remained unclear whether the findings reflect JC virus infection or general immunocompromise. The analysis covered only peripheral blood, although cerebrospinal fluid or brain lymphocytes might be more informative for natalizumab-associated PML. In most PML patients, lower normalized Shannon entropy suggested less diverse TRB repertoires, while the natalizumab-treated controls had values close to 1. TRB clones above 0.5% frequency appeared only in PML patients, but expanded clones at PML onset were already present before and during natalizumab therapy. At the time PML developed, no common TRBV or TRBJ gene usage or preferential TRBV-TRBJ pairings were detected.

The chain uses TRBV5-6 and TRBJ2-1, with the D segment identity uncertain. The sequence came from a man aged 25 to 40 with multiple sclerosis. This specimen was PBMCs, taken from a patient treated with natalizumab. The DNA sequence is as follows: TGTGCCAGCAGCTTGGTAAAAGGTTCCAATGAGCAGTTCTTC. Translated, it gives CASSLVKGSNEQFF.